Listed below are T cell receptor beta chains from one sample, sequenced in a study of T cell responses to AZD1222 COVID-19 vaccine. The protocol was immunoSEQ multiplex PCR, while the TCRdb copy is restricted to in-frame clones and leaves out a portion. This sample yields some 47,000 clones, of which about 83% are seen a single time; 52% belongs to the top ten. Sequences were derived from peripheral blood, sampled on day 0 of AZD1222 vaccination. These receptors all come from an adult in good health. Both conserved end residues are part of each CDR3. The D gene is left open where the match is weak. Size values are once, few and many counts, or a class for expanded clones, and some rows have none.

CSVEDPTGTDTQYF	TGCAGCGTTGAAGATCCGACGGGCACAGATACGCAGTATTTT	TRBV29-1	.	14	.	TRBJ2-3
CASSPQAAGGGTDTQYF	TGTGCCAGCAGCCCCCAAGCGGCCGGGGGTGGTACAGATACGCAGTATTTT	TRBV3-1/TRBV3-2	.	17	.	TRBJ2-3
CAASTQGSNTEAFF	TGTGCCGCCAGCACCCAGGGATCGAACACTGAAGCTTTCTTT	TRBV6-5	.	14	.	TRBJ1-1
CASSPWTSDTDTQYF	TGTGCCAGCAGTCCCTGGACTAGTGACACAGATACGCAGTATTTT	TRBV28	once	15	TRBD2	TRBJ2-3
CASSSTDRGAPPLHF	TGTGCCAGCAGCTCCACGGACAGGGGGGCCCCACCCCTCCACTTT	TRBV2	.	15	TRBD1	TRBJ1-6
CASSQGKGSRDEQFF	TGTGCCAGCAGCCAAGGCAAGGGTAGCCGGGATGAGCAGTTCTTC	TRBV3-1/TRBV3-2	few	15	.	TRBJ2-1
CASSLVPGGGNQPQHF	TGTGCCAGCAGCTTGGTTCCGGGTGGGGGCAATCAGCCCCAGCATTTT	TRBV5-5	.	16	.	TRBJ1-5
CAWSRGQGTQPQHF	TGTGCCTGGAGTCGGGGCCAGGGGACGCAGCCCCAGCATTTT	TRBV30	.	14	.	TRBJ1-5
CASSFSGSNQPQHF	TGTGCCAGCAGCTTCTCCGGTAGCAATCAGCCCCAGCATTTT	TRBV5-5	.	14	.	TRBJ1-5
CATSDGGTVNYGYTF	TGTGCCACCAGTGATGGGGGGACAGTCAACTATGGCTACACCTTC	TRBV24-1	.	15	TRBD1	TRBJ1-2
CASSQGGSGSNQPQHF	TGTGCCAGCAGCCAAGGGGGGTCTGGGAGCAATCAGCCCCAGCATTTT	TRBV3-1/TRBV3-2	once	16	.	TRBJ1-5
CSVEVGSSTGELFF	TGCAGCGTTGAAGTTGGCAGTTCCACCGGGGAGCTGTTTTTT	TRBV29-1	.	14	.	TRBJ2-2
CASSPPFLRDRGYEQYF	TGTGCCAGCTCACCACCGTTTCTCCGGGACAGGGGTTACGAGCAGTACTTC	TRBV18	.	17	TRBD1	TRBJ2-7
CASSQYEGTVIEKLFF	TGCGCCAGCAGCCAATACGAGGGGACAGTAATTGAAAAACTGTTTTTT	TRBV4-3	.	16	TRBD1	TRBJ1-4
CASSQGNGGSKTQYF	TGCGCCAGCAGCCAAGGAAATGGGGGTTCGAAGACCCAGTACTTC	TRBV4-1	once	15	.	TRBJ2-5
CASSLSVGADTQYF	TGTGCCAGCAGCTTATCCGTAGGGGCAGATACGCAGTATTTT	TRBV7-9	.	14	.	TRBJ2-3
CASKGSGNQPQHF	TGTGCCAGCAAAGGGTCGGGCAATCAGCCCCAGCATTTT	TRBV19	.	13	.	TRBJ1-5
CASSLAQRGTDTQYF	TGTGCCAGCAGCTTGGCCCAACGGGGGACAGATACGCAGTATTTT	TRBV5-4	.	15	.	TRBJ2-3
CASSEGTLSTDTQYF	TGCGCCAGCAGTGAGGGCACCCTTAGCACAGATACGCAGTATTTT	TRBV10-1	.	15	.	TRBJ2-3
CASSLASGGSYNEQFF	TGTGCCAGCAGCTTGGCCTCGGGGGGGTCCTACAATGAGCAGTTCTTC	TRBV7-6	.	16	TRBD2	TRBJ2-1
CASSIEAQGGYQPQHF	TGTGCCAGTAGTATAGAGGCACAGGGTGGCTATCAGCCCCAGCATTTT	TRBV19	.	16	.	TRBJ1-5
CASTQGGTNYGYTF	TGTGCCAGCACCCAGGGGGGGACAAACTATGGCTACACCTTC	TRBV6-1	.	14	TRBD1	TRBJ1-2
CASSILRDRAGRRYF	TGTGCCAGCAGTATCCTCCGGGACAGGGCAGGCCGCCGGTACTTC	TRBV6-5	.	15	TRBD1	TRBJ2-7
CSPSPGKLGEQYF	TGCAGCCCTTCCCCGGGGAAACTTGGCGAGCAGTACTTC	TRBV29-1	once	13	.	TRBJ2-7
CASSRTGTGNYNEQFF	TGTGCCAGCAGTCGGACCGGGACAGGAAATTACAATGAGCAGTTCTTC	TRBV6-6	.	16	TRBD1	TRBJ2-1
CASSVAGTKLGEQFF	TGTGCCAGCAGCGTTGCAGGGACCAAACTAGGTGAGCAGTTCTTC	TRBV9	.	15	.	TRBJ2-1
CASSPVDRGQPQHF	TGTGCCAGTAGCCCCGTTGACAGGGGACAGCCCCAGCATTTT	TRBV19	.	14	TRBD1	TRBJ1-5
CASSLPSTPLFYSPLHF	TGTGCCAGCAGTTTACCATCGACCCCTCTCTTCTATTCACCCCTCCACTTT	TRBV28	.	17	.	TRBJ1-6
CASSLAGGADQPQHF	TGTGCCAGCAGCTTAGCTGGTGGTGCGGATCAGCCCCAGCATTTT	TRBV7-6	few	15	.	TRBJ1-5
CASRTGHIGNTGELFF	TGTGCCAGCAGGACCGGACACATCGGGAACACCGGGGAGCTGTTTTTT	TRBV28	.	16	.	TRBJ2-2
CASGRTGGRETQYF	TGTGCCAGCGGCCGGACAGGGGGGAGAGAGACCCAGTACTTC	TRBV19	.	14	TRBD1	TRBJ2-5
CASSLSGGRTEAFF	TGTGCCAGCAGTTTATCCGGTGGTAGGACTGAAGCTTTCTTT	TRBV27	.	14	.	TRBJ1-1
CASSLDRNTQYF	TGTGCCAGCAGTTTAGACAGGAATACGCAGTATTTT	TRBV6-2/TRBV6-3	.	12	.	TRBJ2-3
CASSGDRATDTQYF	TGTGCCAGCAGTGGGGACAGGGCCACAGATACGCAGTATTTT	TRBV6-1	.	14	TRBD1	TRBJ2-3
CASSGRQYEQYF	TGTGCCAGCAGTGGGAGACAGTACGAGCAGTACTTC	TRBV12-3/TRBV12-4	many	12	.	TRBJ2-7
CASSDYPRETQYF	TGCGCCAGCTCGGACTACCCAAGGGAGACCCAGTACTTC	TRBV10-2	few	13	.	TRBJ2-5
CAWSPRTGLNTEAFF	TGTGCCTGGAGCCCGCGGACAGGGCTTAACACTGAAGCTTTCTTT	TRBV30	.	15	TRBD1	TRBJ1-1
CASSPGTGTGGWEQFF	TGTGCCAGCAGCCCGGGAACCGGGACAGGGGGTTGGGAGCAGTTCTTC	TRBV7-3	few	16	TRBD1	TRBJ2-1
CATEEGAGYTF	TGTGCCACTGAGGAAGGGGCCGGCTACACCTTC	TRBV19	.	11	.	TRBJ1-2
CASSLDRRGRTGELFF	TGTGCCAGCAGTTTAGATCGGCGGGGACGCACCGGGGAGCTGTTTTTT	TRBV28	.	16	.	TRBJ2-2
CASSSGTGGYNEQFF	TGCGCCAGCAGCTCCGGGACAGGGGGCTACAATGAGCAGTTCTTC	TRBV5-1	.	15	TRBD1	TRBJ2-1
CASSKPGTGEEYEQYF	TGTGCCAGCAGCAAGCCCGGGACAGGGGAGGAGTACGAGCAGTACTTC	TRBV7-9	once	16	TRBD1	TRBJ2-7
CASSEIRTGVTGELFF	TGTGCCAGCAGTGAAATAAGGACAGGAGTCACCGGGGAGCTGTTTTTT	TRBV6-1	.	16	TRBD1	TRBJ2-2
CASSLRNTEAFF	TGTGCCAGCAGCCTCAGGAACACTGAAGCTTTCTTT	TRBV5-4	.	12	.	TRBJ1-1
CASSPPREVTGELFF	TGTGCCAGCTCACCACCGAGGGAGGTCACCGGGGAGCTGTTTTTT	TRBV18	.	15	.	TRBJ2-2
CASSAKGSSPLHF	TGCGCCAGCAGCGCGAAGGGATCTTCACCCCTCCACTTT	TRBV5-1	.	13	.	TRBJ1-6
CASSFWQGAYETQYF	TGTGCCAGCAGCTTTTGGCAGGGGGCTTACGAGACCCAGTACTTC	TRBV7-3	.	15	TRBD1	TRBJ2-5
CASSLGQGLYEQYF	TGCGCCAGCAGCTTGGGTCAGGGGCTATACGAGCAGTACTTC	TRBV5-1	.	14	.	TRBJ2-7